A selection of T cell receptor beta chains follows, all from one sample in a study of T cell responses to AZD1222 COVID-19 vaccine. Here immunoSEQ multiplex PCR was the method, and the copy in TCRdb shows in-frame clones only, minus some. The repertoire holds 100,000 to 150,000 clones, with around 91% as singletons. Material: peripheral blood, obtained on day 0 of AZD1222 vaccination. These receptors originate from an adult in good health. Each CDR3 is given with its conserved first and last residue. The order of the fields is D gene, clone size, V gene, J gene, CDR3 DNA, CDR3 protein. D genes are given only for firm matches. Not every row has a clone size; where given, it reads once, few, many or a size class.

>.|.|TRBV27|TRBJ1-1
TGTGCCAGCAGTTCCTACCGGGACGGAATAACTGAAGCTTTCTTT
CASSSYRDGITEAFF
>.|.|TRBV7-2|TRBJ1-1
TGTGCCAGCAGCTTAGACCCGAAAAGGAACACTGAAGCTTTCTTT
CASSLDPKRNTEAFF
>.|.|TRBV28|TRBJ1-2
TGTGCCAGCAGTTTATCCAATCCACCCTCAGATGGGGGCTACACCTTC
CASSLSNPPSDGGYTF
>TRBD1|.|TRBV7-2|TRBJ1-5
TGTGCCAGCAGCTTCACAGGGGGCGCGGGTCGGCCCCAGCATTTT
CASSFTGGAGRPQHF
>.|once|TRBV29-1|TRBJ1-3
TGCAGCGTTGATTCCGAAATGGGGGGAAACACCATATATTTT
CSVDSEMGGNTIYF
>TRBD1|.|TRBV6-2/TRBV6-3|TRBJ1-1
TGTGCCAGCAGATACAGGGGGCCGAACACTGAAGCTTTCTTT
CASRYRGPNTEAFF
>.|.|TRBV19|TRBJ1-2
TGTGCCAGTAGTGGAATGACAGATTCGCTGAGGGGCTACACCTTC
CASSGMTDSLRGYTF
>TRBD2|.|TRBV4-1|TRBJ2-7
TGCGCCAGCAGCTTCCGACTAGCGGATTCCTACGAGCAGTACTTC
CASSFRLADSYEQYF
>.|.|TRBV7-9|TRBJ2-7
TGTGCCAGCTCAAACAGGGACCTAATACCCTACGAGCAGTACTTC
CASSNRDLIPYEQYF
>TRBD1|.|TRBV5-1|TRBJ1-2
TGCGCCAGCAGCCCGGACAGGGGGGAGACTCTTAACTATGGCTACACCTTC
CASSPDRGETLNYGYTF
>.|.|TRBV6-5|TRBJ2-2
TGTGCCAGCAGGTTGGGTACCGGGGAGCTGTTTTTT
CASRLGTGELFF
>.|.|TRBV6-6|TRBJ1-5
TGTGCCAGCAGCGAAATACCCAATCAGCCCCAGCATTTT
CASSEIPNQPQHF